This T cell receptor (beta chain) was documented in a study of T-cell memory formation after mild COVID-19. The TCR alpha and TCR beta cDNA libraries, bearing sample barcodes and UMIs, were generated by 5'RACE using constant-segment primers. TCRdb re-called the 5' RACE reads with MiXCR, one entry per CDR3 protein. The sample includes some 350,000 distinct CDR3 sequences, about an eighth seen only once; the top ten take about a fifth. General study points: Clones that contracted from day 15 to 85 were balanced CD4/CD8, while later expanders leaned CD4+.

Remarks on this clonotype: Its cognate antigen is unknown.

The sequenced sample consisted of PBMCs or a T cell subset sorted from them (not recorded which). This clonotype originated in a man aged 18-30 years who had mild COVID-19 (a few samples of this study predate the infection). Cell type and time point are not known.

In nucleotides, the CDR3 is TGCGCCAGCAGCCAAGGGAGCGGGCCTAGCACAGATACGCAGTATTTT. Residues: CASSQGSGPSTDTQYF. The V and J genes are TRBV4-3 and TRBJ2-3, with a tentative D call TRBD2 (6 bases). V lost 1 base and J 0 bases, leaving 11 bases between the germline ends. Germline lookup yields CDR1 LGHNA and CDR2 YSLEER. This CDR3 has 16 residues.